This T cell receptor (beta chain) was identified in a study of shared clonotypes between healthy human individuals (dated by TCRdb to the early 2020s). In terms of the full investigation: The cohort included three men and a couple of women between 18 and 49 years of age. For each donor, three plates each were used for CD4 naive and CD4 memory, two plates were used for CD8 naive, and one plate was used for CD8 memory. Each donor's leukapheresis produced roughly between about 0.9 and 9.5 billion PBMCs. To estimate repertoire size and how much clonotypes are shared between individuals, the study performed deep sequencing of blood TCR repertoires from five healthy adults. Libraries were prepared and TCR repertoires were sequenced by different laboratories using diverse techniques, in order to increase sequencing depth and limit assay-specific biases.

About this clone: It has no known antigen specificity. There are no base qualities to consult, and no much larger clone falls within one base.

From its cysteine to its phenylalanine, the CDR3 spans 18 amino acids. The DNA shown is the 54-base CDR3, in frame from base 1. Germline trimming amounts to 1 base on V and 0 bases on J, with 7 as the count of junction bases outside the gene matches. Looking up the germline V gene yields CDR1 MGHRA and CDR2 YSYEKL. Broad study findings and their caveats: Estimated clonotype richness was generally larger for naive than for memory subsets. Rarefaction of sorted-subset datasets indicated incomplete sequencing despite the large sequencing depth. The small number of donors limited the genetic and exposure-history diversity represented. Sampling was restricted to blood, and TCR repertoires in tissues likely differ from the TCR repertoires found in blood. Sharing across a handful of donors was observed for around 4.8% of naive CD4, 3.5% of naive CD8, 2% to 2.5% of memory CD4, and about 0.4% of memory CD8 clonotypes. Clonotypes shared by all four sorted-subset donors showed higher generation probabilities than non-shared clonotypes. Pairwise subsampling led to the expectation that sequencing depth would affect the degree of clonotype sharing among donors.

The donors were healthy, HIV-negative adults with no recently reported acute infections or vaccinations. Only Caucasian adults living in Nashville, Tennessee, USA were represented among the donors. CD4+ T cells were enriched by magnetic negative selection, after which naive cells were positively selected on CD45RA and the negative fraction was taken as the memory subset. After blood collection by leukapheresis, PBMCs were isolated using Ficoll-Histopaque density gradient centrifugation and then cryopreserved in the vapor phase of liquid nitrogen. Purity and quantity of every magnetically sorted T cell population were checked by analytical flow cytometry. Genomic DNA was isolated from each sorted fraction and quantified by UV absorbance on a Nanodrop 2000c. Using the deep immunoSEQ assay, multiplex PCR amplified TCR CDR3 regions from genomic DNA. For each cell subset, the extracted genomic DNA was distributed evenly across all wells of several immunoSEQ 96-well plates, and each plate served as one replicate. For sorted subsets, around 200 ng genomic DNA, equal to 30,000 or so T cell genomes, was loaded into each replicate PCR. Purified libraries were quantified with a Qubit 3.0 fluorometer, sized on a Bioanalyzer 2100, and re-quantified with the KAPA Library Quantification kit. Every immunoSEQ 96-well plate was sequenced on a dedicated single-read 150-cycle Illumina NextSeq 550 flow cell. In the original analysis: Because the immunoSEQ output included only junctional sequences and no quality scores, the filtering could not be the same as the filtering used for full-length reads. To assign V/J genes and CDR3, sequences were annotated using PyIR, a Python wrapper for IgBLAST v1.9, with IMGT germline references. Any read was removed if the V/J assignment was weak (E-value above 1e-6), the CDR3 was missing, or the read contained stop codons, out-of-frame junctions, or ambiguous translated residues. V3J clonotypes were defined as sequences sharing an identical inferred V gene, J gene, and CDR3 amino acid sequence. Percentage overlap between repertoires was computed as shared unique clonotypes divided by the size of the smaller repertoire. RTK rarefaction, the Chao1 estimator, and Recon v2.1 estimates of unobserved clonotypes were used to assess repertoire richness. Generation probabilities were computed with OLGA for all TCRbeta clonotypes obtained by the gDNA method from four donors. TCRdb carries this immuneACCESS record with in-frame sequences only. Its versions omit some clonotypes, under half of them owing to an unresolved V gene in the studies checked, with the rest unexplained. V, J and clone size are taken as reported in that table, and D and trimming were inferred from the DNA itself. A total of about 1 million clones appear in this sample, about 80% of them only once. The ten most abundant clones make up approximately 1.5% of the sample.

The sequence came from a man between 18 and 35 years old in good health. Material: memory CD4+ T cells sorted from blood. The meaning of the sample's cell subset or site label: CD45RA-negative fraction. The chain is encoded by TRBV4-1 joined to TRBJ2-7, with 12 bases matching TRBD2. This receptor carries the CDR3 CASSQGLAGASNSYEQYF. The sequenced DNA is TGCGCCAGCAGCCAAGGACTAGCGGGGGCCTCAAACTCCTACGAGCAGTACTTC.